The rows below give T cell receptor beta chains drawn from one sample of a study of blood T cell repertoires in COVID-19. Method: immunoSEQ multiplex PCR; TCRdb's copy keeps in-frame clones and lacks some. The profile shows around 120,000 clones, just over 90% of them singletons. Sequencing was performed on peripheral blood. These TCRs come from a human donor with active COVID-19. The donor label of this sample is uncertain. CDR3s include the opening cysteine and the closing phenylalanine or tryptophan. The D gene is left open where the match is weak. Clone size is stated in some rows and not others, as once, few, many or a class when expanded.

v_gene	d_gene	j_gene	abundance	CDR3nt	CDR3aa
TRBV18	.	TRBJ1-3	.	TGTGCCAGCTCACCACTGACAGCAACCTCCACTCCCTCTGGAAACACCATATATTTT	CASSPLTATSTPSGNTIYF
TRBV6-1	TRBD1	TRBJ1-5	.	TGTGCCAGCAGTGAGGGCATGACAGGGAGGCAAATTCAGCCCCAGCATTTT	CASSEGMTGRQIQPQHF
TRBV28	TRBD1	TRBJ1-3	.	TGTGCCAGCAGCACCCCGGCAGGGGGCGGTGGAAACACCATATATTTT	CASSTPAGGGGNTIYF
TRBV5-1	.	TRBJ1-1	.	TGCGCCAGCAGCCCGGGATCCGCTCTGGACACTGAAGCTTTCTTT	CASSPGSALDTEAFF
TRBV27	TRBD2	TRBJ2-7	.	TGTGCCCGCAGGGGGTGGCGGGGGGGCTCTTACGAGCAGTACTTC	CARRGWRGGSYEQYF
TRBV5-1	TRBD1	TRBJ1-2	.	TGCGCCAGCAACCCGAGGGGACAGGGGTCCTATGGCTACACCTTC	CASNPRGQGSYGYTF
TRBV6-1	TRBD1	TRBJ1-1	.	TGTGCCAGCAGTGACCAGGGACAGATGAACACTGAAGCTTTCTTT	CASSDQGQMNTEAFF
TRBV4-3	.	TRBJ2-5	.	TGCGCCAGCAGCCAAGAAGTGAAGCTGGAGACCCAGTACTTC	CASSQEVKLETQYF
TRBV7-9	.	TRBJ2-7	.	TGTGCCAGCAGCAATCGAGGCTACGAGCAGTACTTC	CASSNRGYEQYF
TRBV9	TRBD1	TRBJ2-2	few	TGTGCCAGCAGCGACAACCGGGACAGGGTCCTGTTTTTT	CASSDNRDRVLFF
TRBV14	.	TRBJ2-7	.	TGTGCCAGCAGCCCATTGGGGCAGTCCGACGAGCAGTACTTC	CASSPLGQSDEQYF
TRBV5-1	.	TRBJ2-5	.	TGCGCCAGCAGCTTGGCGGCTAGCGCGGGAGAGACCCAGTACTTC	CASSLAASAGETQYF
TRBV5-1	.	TRBJ1-1	.	TGCGCCAGCAGCATAGGACATGTACAGAACACTGAAGCTTTCTTT	CASSIGHVQNTEAFF
TRBV10-3	.	TRBJ1-6	.	TGTGCCATCAGTGACGGGACAAACAATTCACCCCTCCACTTT	CAISDGTNNSPLHF
TRBV7-2	.	TRBJ2-5	once	TGTGCCAGCAGCTCGGGACAAATTCAAGAGACCCAGTACTTC	CASSSGQIQETQYF
TRBV30	.	TRBJ1-1	.	TGTGCCTGGAGTGTGGGGGGGGGAGGTTGGGGCACTGAAGCTTTCTTT	CAWSVGGGGWGTEAFF
TRBV15	.	TRBJ1-5	.	TGTGCCACCAGCAGAGAGGCAGGGGAGGGTCAGCCCCAGCATTTT	CATSREAGEGQPQHF
TRBV28	.	TRBJ2-1	.	TGTGCCAGCAGTTTAGCAGGGGGGCGTCGAAGCTCCTACAATGAGCAGTTCTTC	CASSLAGGRRSSYNEQFF
TRBV4-3	TRBD1	TRBJ1-3	.	TGCGCCAGCAGCCTTCGGACAGGGTGGGAACTGGACACCATATATTTT	CASSLRTGWELDTIYF
TRBV5-1	.	TRBJ2-3	.	TGCGCCAGCAGCTTGGCTGGTAGCGGAACAGATACGCAGTATTTT	CASSLAGSGTDTQYF
TRBV15	.	TRBJ1-2	.	TGTGCCACCAGCACGATCAGGGTGCCGGCGGATTTTGGCTACACCTTC	CATSTIRVPADFGYTF